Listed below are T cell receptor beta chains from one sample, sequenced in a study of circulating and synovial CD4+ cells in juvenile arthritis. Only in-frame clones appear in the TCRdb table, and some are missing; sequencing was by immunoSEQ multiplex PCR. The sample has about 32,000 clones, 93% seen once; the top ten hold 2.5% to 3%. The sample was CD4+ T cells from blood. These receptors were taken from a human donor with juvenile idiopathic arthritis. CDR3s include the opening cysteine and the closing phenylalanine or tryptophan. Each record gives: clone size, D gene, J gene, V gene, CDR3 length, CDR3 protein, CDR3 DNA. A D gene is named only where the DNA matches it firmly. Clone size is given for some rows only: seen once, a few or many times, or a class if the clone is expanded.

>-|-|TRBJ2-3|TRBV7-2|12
CASSRSGDTQYF
TGTGCCAGCAGCCGCTCGGGGGATACGCAGTATTTT
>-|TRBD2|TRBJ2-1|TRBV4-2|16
CASSQEASGSYNEQFF
TGTGCCAGCAGCCAAGAGGCTAGCGGGAGCTACAATGAGCAGTTCTTC
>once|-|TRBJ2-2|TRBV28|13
CASSPGLTGELFF
TGTGCCAGCAGTCCGGGACTCACCGGGGAGCTGTTTTTT
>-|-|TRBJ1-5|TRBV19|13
CASSIEVRQPQHF
TGTGCCAGTAGTATAGAGGTCAGGCAGCCCCAGCATTTT
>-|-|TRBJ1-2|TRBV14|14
CASSQGVGDYGYTF
TGTGCCAGCAGCCAAGGGGTAGGGGACTATGGCTACACCTTC
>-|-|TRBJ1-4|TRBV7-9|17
CASSLGSGTATNEKLFF
TGTGCCAGCAGCTTAGGATCGGGGACTGCAACTAATGAAAAACTGTTTTTT
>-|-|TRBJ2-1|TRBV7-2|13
CASSPSGGNEQFF
TGTGCCAGCAGCCCTAGTGGAGGCAATGAGCAGTTCTTC
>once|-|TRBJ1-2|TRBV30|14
CAWDHVRSLMGYTF
TGTGCCTGGGACCACGTCCGGAGCCTCATGGGCTACACCTTC
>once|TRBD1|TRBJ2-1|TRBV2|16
CASRDVDRVSYNEQFF
TGTGCCAGCAGAGACGTCGACAGGGTTTCCTACAATGAGCAGTTCTTC
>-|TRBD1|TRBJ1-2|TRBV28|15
CASITGTGSNYGYTF
TGTGCCAGCATAACCGGGACAGGATCTAACTATGGCTACACCTTC
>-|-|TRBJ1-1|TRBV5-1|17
CASSLAFGGGENTEAFF
TGCGCCAGCAGCTTGGCCTTTGGGGGCGGTGAGAACACTGAAGCTTTCTTT
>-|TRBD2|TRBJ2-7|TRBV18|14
CASSPERRGYEQYF
TGTGCCAGCTCACCAGAGCGGCGGGGGTACGAGCAGTACTTC